This T cell receptor beta chain is drawn from a study of vaccination and CD4 T cells after COVID-19. About the research overall: Recovered patients in the cohort numbered six men and four women, two of them Hispanic.

Germline CDR1 SGHTA, CDR2 FQGTGA. The CDR3 has 18 residues. Notes on the study in general: The great majority, 304 of 307 vaccine-specific clones, proved spike mono-reactive in convalescent patients.

MiXCR, applied by TCRdb to the PCR reads, yields one record per CDR3 protein. This sample has roughly 30,000 distinct CDR3 sequences; 50% to 65% occur once, and the top ten carry around 5.5%. As to this clonotype: The antigen remains unidentified. A junction boundary mismatches the germline segment, possibly from a read error.

As to time point: late sampling 161 to 241 days after vaccination in a few convalescent patients. This chain connects TRBV7-3 to TRBJ2-2, with TRBD2 matching 7 bases. This receptor was taken from a human donor who had recovered from COVID-19. The specimen was CD4+ T cells from blood, collected about 7 months after SARS-CoV-2 vaccination. The DNA for the CDR3 is TGTGCCAGCAGCCCGGTGGGGAGAGCGGGGATGGGAACCGGGAAGCTGTTTTTT. Protein product: CASSPVGRAGMGTGKLFF.